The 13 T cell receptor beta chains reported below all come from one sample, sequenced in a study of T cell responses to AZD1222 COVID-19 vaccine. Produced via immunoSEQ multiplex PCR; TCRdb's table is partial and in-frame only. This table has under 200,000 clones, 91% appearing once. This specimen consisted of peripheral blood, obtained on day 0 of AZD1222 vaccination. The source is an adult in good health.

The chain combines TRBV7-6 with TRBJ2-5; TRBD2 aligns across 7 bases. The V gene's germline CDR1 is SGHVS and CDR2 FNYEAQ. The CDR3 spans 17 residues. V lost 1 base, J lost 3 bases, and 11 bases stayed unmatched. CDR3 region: CASSLVLLARSKETQYF. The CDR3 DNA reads TGTGCCAGCAGCTTAGTGCTACTAGCGAGATCAAAAGAGACCCAGTACTTC. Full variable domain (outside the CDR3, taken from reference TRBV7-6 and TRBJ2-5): GAGVSQSPRYKVTKRGQDVALRCDPISGHVSLYWYRQALGQGPEFLTYFNYEAQQDKSGLPNDRFSAERPEGSISTLTIQRTEQRDSAMYRCASSLVLLARSKETQYFGPGTRLLVL.

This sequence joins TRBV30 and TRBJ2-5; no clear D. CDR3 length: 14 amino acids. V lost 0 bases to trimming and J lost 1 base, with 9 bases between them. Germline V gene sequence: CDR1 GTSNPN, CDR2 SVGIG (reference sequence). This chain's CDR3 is CAWSVSGVQETQYF. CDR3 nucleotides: TGTGCCTGGAGTGTGTCAGGTGTCCAAGAGACCCAGTACTTC.

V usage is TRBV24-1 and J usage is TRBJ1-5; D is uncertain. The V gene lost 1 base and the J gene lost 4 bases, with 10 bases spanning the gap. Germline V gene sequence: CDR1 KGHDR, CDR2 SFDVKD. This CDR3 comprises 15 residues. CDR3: CATSDFKGGNQPQHF. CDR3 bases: TGTGCCACCAGTGATTTCAAGGGCGGGAATCAGCCCCAGCATTTT.

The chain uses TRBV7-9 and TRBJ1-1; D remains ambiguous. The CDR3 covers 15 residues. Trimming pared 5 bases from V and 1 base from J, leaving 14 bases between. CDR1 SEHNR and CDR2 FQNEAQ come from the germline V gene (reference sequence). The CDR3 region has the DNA TGTGCCAGCAGCCATGGACGGGCTACGAACACTGAAGCTTTCTTT. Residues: CASSHGRATNTEAFF.

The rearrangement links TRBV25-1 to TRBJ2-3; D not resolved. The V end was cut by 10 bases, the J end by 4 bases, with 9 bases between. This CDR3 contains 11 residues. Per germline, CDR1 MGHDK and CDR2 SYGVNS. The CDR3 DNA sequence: TGTGCCATCCGAGCCCCAGATACGCAGTATTTT. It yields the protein CAIRAPDTQYF.

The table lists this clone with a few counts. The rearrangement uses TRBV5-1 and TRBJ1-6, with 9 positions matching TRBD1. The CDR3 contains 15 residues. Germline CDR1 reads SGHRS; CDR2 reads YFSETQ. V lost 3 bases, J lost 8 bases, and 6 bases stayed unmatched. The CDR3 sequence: CASSSGQGTDSPLHF. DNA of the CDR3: TGCGCCAGCAGCTCCGGACAGGGGACCGATTCACCCCTCCACTTT.

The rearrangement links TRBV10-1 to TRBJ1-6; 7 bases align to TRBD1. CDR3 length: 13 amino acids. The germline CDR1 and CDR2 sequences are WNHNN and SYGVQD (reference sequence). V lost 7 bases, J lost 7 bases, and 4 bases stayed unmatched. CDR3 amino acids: CASTGQVNSPLHF. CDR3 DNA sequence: TGCGCCAGCACCGGACAGGTCAATTCACCCCTCCACTTT.

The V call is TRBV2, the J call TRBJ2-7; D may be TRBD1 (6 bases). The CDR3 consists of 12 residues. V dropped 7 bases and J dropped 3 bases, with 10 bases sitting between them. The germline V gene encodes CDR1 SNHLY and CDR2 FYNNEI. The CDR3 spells CASIMTGYEQYF. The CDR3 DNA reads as TGTGCCAGCATAATGACAGGCTACGAGCAGTACTTC.

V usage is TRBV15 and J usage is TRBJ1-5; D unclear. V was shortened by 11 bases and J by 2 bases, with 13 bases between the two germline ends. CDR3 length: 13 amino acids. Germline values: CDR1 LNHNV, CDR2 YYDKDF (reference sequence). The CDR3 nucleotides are TGTGCCGCGGGGTGGGAACGCAATCAGCCCCAGCATTTT. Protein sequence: CAAGWERNQPQHF.

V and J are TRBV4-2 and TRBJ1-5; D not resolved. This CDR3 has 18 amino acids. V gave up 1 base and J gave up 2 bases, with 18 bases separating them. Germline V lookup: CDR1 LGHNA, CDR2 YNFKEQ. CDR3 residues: CASSQGSRAGAGNQPQHF. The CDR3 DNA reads TGTGCCAGCAGCCAAGGGTCGAGGGCGGGAGCTGGCAATCAGCCCCAGCATTTT.

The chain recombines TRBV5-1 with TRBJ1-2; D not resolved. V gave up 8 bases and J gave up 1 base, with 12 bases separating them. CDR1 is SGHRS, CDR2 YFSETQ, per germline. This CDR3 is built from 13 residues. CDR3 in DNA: TGCGCCAGTAGCGAAGGACTTAACTATGGCTACACCTTC. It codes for CASSEGLNYGYTF.

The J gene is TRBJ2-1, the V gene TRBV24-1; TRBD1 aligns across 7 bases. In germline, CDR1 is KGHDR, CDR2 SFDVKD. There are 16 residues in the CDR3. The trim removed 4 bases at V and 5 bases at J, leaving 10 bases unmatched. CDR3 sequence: CATSDLQGHRNNEQFF. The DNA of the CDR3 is TGTGCCACCAGTGACCTACAGGGGCACAGAAACAATGAGCAGTTCTTC.

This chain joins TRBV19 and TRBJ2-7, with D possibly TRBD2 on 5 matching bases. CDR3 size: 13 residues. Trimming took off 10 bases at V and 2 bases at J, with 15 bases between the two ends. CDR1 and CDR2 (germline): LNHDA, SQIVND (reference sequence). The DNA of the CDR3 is TGTGCCACCGAATCTACGACTACCTACGAGCAGTACTTC. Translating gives CATESTTTYEQYF. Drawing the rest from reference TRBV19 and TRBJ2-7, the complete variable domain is DGGITQSPKYLFRKEGQNVTLSCEQNLNHDAMYWYRQDPGQGLRLIYYSQIVNDFQKGDIAEGYSVSREKKESFPLTVTSAQKNPTAFYLCATESTTTYEQYFGPGTRLTVT.